Listed here are 5 T cell receptor beta chains from one sample, sequenced in a study of pediatric ulcerative colitis (dated by TCRdb to the late 2010s). Library preparation used the immunoSEQ multiplex PCR assay. TCRdb's version of the immuneACCESS table is confined to in-frame rearrangements and falls short of the full clone set. An unresolved V gene accounts for under half of the shortfall where checked; the remainder is of unknown origin. Recorded for this sample are tens of thousands of clones; approximately 87% of them occurred a single time. Together, the top ten hold 3% to 4.5% of the sample. The sample taken for sequencing was blood. These receptors were obtained from a boy aged 5-17 years with severe ulcerative colitis.

This clone is a singleton in its sample. V and J are TRBV10-1 and TRBJ2-1; perhaps TRBD2 as D (6 bases). Trimming removed 2 bases from V and 2 bases from J, with 7 bases in between. Germline-derived CDR1 and CDR2 are WNHNN and SYGVQD (reference sequence). This CDR3 is 14 amino acids long. This chain's CDR3 is CASSETGAYNEQFF. The DNA of the CDR3 is TGCGCCAGCAGTGAGACGGGGGCCTACAATGAGCAGTTCTTC.

Comments on this clone: One end of the junction is discordant with germline, which a read error may explain. This chain joins TRBV5-6 and TRBJ2-7, with TRBD1 matching 7 bases. The CDR3 contains 13 residues. The germline V gene has CDR1 SGHDT and CDR2 YYEEEE. Here the CDR3 reads CASRLGQSYEQYF. The CDR3 DNA is TGTGCCAGCAGATTGGGACAGAGCTACGAGCAGTACTTC.

V usage is TRBV14 and J usage is TRBJ1-1; perhaps TRBD1 as D (6 bases). This CDR3 is 18 amino acids long. From germline, CDR1 is SGHDN and CDR2 FVKESK. Deletions cut 4 bases from V and 0 bases from J, with 21 bases between. The CDR3 region is CASSPFRTDNSLNTEAFF. The CDR3 nucleotides read TGTGCCAGCAGCCCATTTCGGACAGACAACTCTTTGAACACTGAAGCTTTCTTT. Full variable domain (rest looked up from reference TRBV14 and TRBJ1-1): EAGVTQFPSHSVIEKGQTVTLRCDPISGHDNLYWYRRVMGKEIKFLLHFVKESKQDESGMPNNRFLAERTGGTYSTLKVQPAELEDSGVYFCASSPFRTDNSLNTEAFFGQGTRLTVV.

This rearrangement joins TRBV2 to TRBJ2-7; D is perhaps TRBD1 (5 bases). Germline CDR1 is SNHLY and CDR2 is FYNNEI. The V end lost 0 bases, the J end lost 1 base, and 13 bases lay between the germline ends. This CDR3 has 16 residues. CDR3 nucleotides: TGTGCCAGCAGTGAAGCGCTAGGGGTAGGGTCCTACGAGCAGTACTTC. This encodes CASSEALGVGSYEQYF.

The chain is built from TRBV20-1 and TRBJ1-1; a possible D gene is TRBD1 (6 bases). The CDR3 extends over 11 amino acids. V lost 6 bases, J lost 3 bases, and 8 bases lay in between. Per the germline V gene, CDR1 is DFQATT and CDR2 is SNEGSKA (reference sequence). The CDR3 DNA follows: TGCAGTGCCCACAGGGACACTGAAGCTTTCTTT. Translated, it gives CSAHRDTEAFF.